A selection of T cell receptor beta chains follows, all from one sample in a study of T cell repertoires in cytomegalovirus infection. Their target antigens are unknown. From the reads, TCRdb called clonotypes with MiXCR, one entry per CDR3 protein. Here the sample spans about 500,000 distinct CDR3 sequences, roughly 34% being singletons. The sample consisted of cultured PBMCs, taken from culture after CMV antigen stimulation. These receptors all stem from a human donor in good health (CMV status not recorded). Some clones in this sample may be carry-over from other donors' samples. Both conserved end residues are part of each CDR3. The order of the fields is clone size, D gene, J gene, V gene, CDR3 DNA, CDR3 protein. The D gene is left open where the match is weak. The size entry is marked missing in some rows and otherwise reads once, few, many or a size class.

NA,NA,TRBJ1-1,TRBV29-1,TGCAGCGTTGTCCGTGAATCGGGCACTGAAGCTTTCTTT,CSVVRESGTEAFF
many,NA,TRBJ1-4,TRBV28,TGTGCCAGCAGTTCAGGGACAACTAATGAAAAACTGTTTTTT,CASSSGTTNEKLFF
NA,TRBD1,TRBJ2-1,TRBV7-3,TGTGCCAGCAGCCGGGACAGACATATTAACAATGAGCAGTTCTTC,CASSRDRHINNEQFF
NA,TRBD1,TRBJ2-1,TRBV20-1,TGCAGTGCTCCCGAGCAGGGGGCCTACAATGAGCAGTTCTTC,CSAPEQGAYNEQFF
NA,TRBD1,TRBJ1-5,TRBV7-9,TGTGCCAGCAGCTTAGAGGGACAGGGATATAGCAATCAGCCCCAGCATTTT,CASSLEGQGYSNQPQHF
NA,NA,TRBJ2-3,TRBV28,TGTGCCAGCAGCCTTTCAGGGCAGGTTCAGTATTTT,CASSLSGQVQYF
NA,NA,TRBJ2-1,TRBV7-9,TGTGCCAGCAGCTTAGTGGGGGGGCGCGAGCAGTTCTTC,CASSLVGGREQFF
few,TRBD2,TRBJ2-7,TRBV28,TGTGCCAGCAGCCACACTAGCGCCGCCTACGAGCAGTACTTC,CASSHTSAAYEQYF
NA,TRBD1,TRBJ2-7,TRBV6-5,TGTGCCAGCAGTTACTTTGGACAGGGGGGCCACTACGAGCAGTACTTC,CASSYFGQGGHYEQYF
NA,TRBD2,TRBJ2-1,TRBV7-6,TGTGCCAGCAGCTTTGCCGGACTAGCGGGGCGCGGCGATGAGCAGTTCTTC,CASSFAGLAGRGDEQFF
NA,NA,TRBJ1-5,TRBV27,TGTGCCAGCAGTAGGAGGGGTGGGGGGCAGCCCCAGCATTTT,CASSRRGGGQPQHF
few,TRBD1,TRBJ2-1,TRBV7-2,TGTGCCAGCAGCGGCCGACAGGGGCGTAACAATGAGCAGTTCTTC,CASSGRQGRNNEQFF
few,NA,TRBJ1-1,TRBV12-3/TRBV12-4,TGTGCCAGCAGTTTAAGGGGTACAGGAGGAGCTTTCTTT,CASSLRGTGGAFF
NA,NA,TRBJ2-1,TRBV20-1,TGCAGTGCTATGACCCCGGCTCCCTACAATGAGCAGTTCTTC,CSAMTPAPYNEQFF
NA,NA,TRBJ1-5,TRBV20-1,TGCAGTGCTAGAGATAAAGGGGATTGGAATCAGCCCCAGCATTTT,CSARDKGDWNQPQHF
NA,TRBD2,TRBJ2-1,TRBV11-2,TGTGCCAGCAGCTTTGCTAGCGGCATCGATGAGCAGTTCTTC,CASSFASGIDEQFF
few,NA,TRBJ2-5,TRBV12-3/TRBV12-4,TGTGCCAGCAGGCCAGCTGAGGTTAACCGGGAGACCCAGTACTTC,CASRPAEVNRETQYF
NA,NA,TRBJ1-1,TRBV29-1,TGCAGCGCGACAGTGAACACTGAAGCTTTCTTT,CSATVNTEAFF
NA,NA,TRBJ2-7,TRBV6-5,TGTGCCAGCAGTTACTCCCCGAGAGACTACGAGCAGTACTTC,CASSYSPRDYEQYF
few,TRBD1,TRBJ1-2,TRBV12-3/TRBV12-4,TGTGCCAGCAGATCTACAGGGGGCGTTAGAGGCTACACCTTC,CASRSTGGVRGYTF
NA,NA,TRBJ2-6,TRBV6-1,TGTGCCAGCATCGGGCCTGGGGCCAACGTCCTGACTTTC,CASIGPGANVLTF
few,NA,TRBJ2-3,TRBV5-4,TGTGCCAGCAGCCCGGGGGTACTCACAGATACGCAGTATTTT,CASSPGVLTDTQYF
few,TRBD1,TRBJ1-6,TRBV7-2,TGTGCCAGCAGCTTCGACAGGGGGCAATCCCTCCACTTT,CASSFDRGQSLHF
few,TRBD2,TRBJ2-5,TRBV19,TGTGCCAGTAGTATAACTAGCGGCGGACTGAACCAAGAGACCCAGTACTTC,CASSITSGGLNQETQYF
NA,NA,TRBJ1-2,TRBV6-5,TGTGCCAGACGACAGTCCCCAAACTATGGCTACACCTTC,CARRQSPNYGYTF
few,NA,TRBJ1-1,TRBV12-3/TRBV12-4,TGTGCCAGCAGTCCCCGGGGAGGTGAAGCTTTCTTT,CASSPRGGEAFF
many,NA,TRBJ2-1,TRBV7-2,TGTGCCAGCAGCTTTCGCCTAGCTTATACCGATGAGCAGTTCTTC,CASSFRLAYTDEQFF
NA,NA,TRBJ2-1,TRBV19,TGTGCCAGTACCCCTCTTATAGGACTCTCCAACAATGAGCAGTTCTTC,CASTPLIGLSNNEQFF
NA,TRBD2,TRBJ2-1,TRBV6-1,TGTGCCAGCAGGGGGACGACTAGCGGGAGGGAGACCTACAATGAGCAGTTCTTC,CASRGTTSGRETYNEQFF
few,NA,TRBJ2-5,TRBV7-9,TGTGCCAGCAGCCCACAGGGAGTTTGGGAGACCCAGTACTTC,CASSPQGVWETQYF
NA,NA,TRBJ1-2,TRBV6-5,TGTGCCAGCAGCCAGAGGGGATATGGCTACACCTTC,CASSQRGYGYTF
few,NA,TRBJ1-2,TRBV12-3/TRBV12-4,TGTGCCAGCAACCAGGGGAGAGGGTATGGCTACACCTTC,CASNQGRGYGYTF
NA,TRBD2,TRBJ2-2,TRBV4-3,TGCGCCAGCAGCCAGACGACTAGCGAAGGCACCGGGGAGCTGTTTTTT,CASSQTTSEGTGELFF